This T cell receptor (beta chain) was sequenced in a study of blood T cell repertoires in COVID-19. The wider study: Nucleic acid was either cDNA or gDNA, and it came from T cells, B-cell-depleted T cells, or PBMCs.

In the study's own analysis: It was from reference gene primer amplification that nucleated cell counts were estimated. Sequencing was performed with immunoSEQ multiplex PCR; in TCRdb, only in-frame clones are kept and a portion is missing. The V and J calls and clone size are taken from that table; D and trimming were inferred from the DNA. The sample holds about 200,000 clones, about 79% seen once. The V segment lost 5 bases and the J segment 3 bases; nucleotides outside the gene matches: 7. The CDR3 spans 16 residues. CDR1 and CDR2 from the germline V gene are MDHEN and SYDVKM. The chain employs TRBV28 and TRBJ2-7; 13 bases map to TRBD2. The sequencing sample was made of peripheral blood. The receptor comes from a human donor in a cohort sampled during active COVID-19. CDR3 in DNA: TGTGCCAGCAGTACCGGACTAGCGGGAGTGCGCTACGAGCAGTACTTC. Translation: CASSTGLAGVRYEQYF.